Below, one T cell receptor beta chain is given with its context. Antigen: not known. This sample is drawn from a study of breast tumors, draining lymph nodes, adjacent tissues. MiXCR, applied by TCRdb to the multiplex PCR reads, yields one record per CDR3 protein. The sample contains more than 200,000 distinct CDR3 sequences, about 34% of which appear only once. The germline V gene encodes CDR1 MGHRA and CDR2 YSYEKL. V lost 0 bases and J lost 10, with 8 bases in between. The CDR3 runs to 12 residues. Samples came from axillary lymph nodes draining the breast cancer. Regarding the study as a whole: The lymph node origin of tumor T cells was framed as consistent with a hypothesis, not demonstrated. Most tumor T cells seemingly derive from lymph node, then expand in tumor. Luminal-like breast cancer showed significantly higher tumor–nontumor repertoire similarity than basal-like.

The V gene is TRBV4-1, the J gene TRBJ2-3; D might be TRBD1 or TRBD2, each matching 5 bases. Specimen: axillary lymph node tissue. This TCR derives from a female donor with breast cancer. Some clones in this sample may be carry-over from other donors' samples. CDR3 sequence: CASSQEGRSQYF. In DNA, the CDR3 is TGCGCCAGCAGCCAAGAGGGACGGTCGCAGTATTTT.